Listed here are 17 T cell receptor beta chains from one sample, sequenced in a study of identifying expanded T cells in peripheral blood. Profiled with immunoSEQ multiplex PCR; TCRdb holds only in-frame clones, not every one. In the table there are 95,000 to 150,000 clones, approximately 80% of which are singletons. Specimen: blood. These receptors all come from a person aged 18 to 69 in good health.

The chain recombines TRBV29-1 with TRBJ2-7, with 7 bases aligning to TRBD2. CDR3 length: 12 amino acids. V trimming: 6 bases; J trimming: 3 bases; junction bases outside the gene matches: 5. Germline CDR1 is SQVTM and CDR2 is ANQGSEA. The CDR3 bases are TGCAGCGTAAAAGGGAGGGGCTACGAGCAGTACTTC. Translation: CSVKGRGYEQYF.

The chain has TRBV19 and TRBJ1-1, with TRBD1 as a possible D gene (5 bases). V lost 3 bases and J lost 1, with 12 bases in between. There are 15 residues in the CDR3. The V gene's germline CDR1 is LNHDA and CDR2 SQIVND (reference sequence). The CDR3 DNA reads as TGTGCCAGTAGTATCGGAGGTCAGGGGAACACTGAAGCTTTCTTT. Translated, it gives CASSIGGQGNTEAFF.

V usage is TRBV18 and J usage is TRBJ1-1, with D perhaps TRBD1 (5 bases). The CDR3 spans 13 residues. The germline V and J ends were trimmed by 3 bases and 8 bases, with 13 bases remaining between them. Germline CDR1 reads KGHSH; CDR2 reads LQKENI. CDR3 in DNA: TGTGCCAGCTCACCCCAGGGAATTCCAGAAGCTTTCTTT. Translating it yields CASSPQGIPEAFF.

This clone was observed once. The chain recombines TRBV19 with TRBJ2-2; D ambiguous. Germline V gives CDR1 LNHDA, CDR2 SQIVND (reference sequence). Trimming stripped 7 bases from V and 7 bases from J, with 7 bases between. This CDR3 spans 11 amino acids. The CDR3: CASTGFGELFF. CDR3 bases: TGTGCCAGTACTGGCTTCGGGGAGCTGTTTTTT. Full variable domain (missing parts from reference TRBV19 and TRBJ2-2): DGGITQSPKYLFRKEGQNVTLSCEQNLNHDAMYWYRQDPGQGLRLIYYSQIVNDFQKGDIAEGYSVSREKKESFPLTVTSAQKNPTAFYLCASTGFGELFFGEGSRLTVL.

In its sample, this clone was seen a few times. The DNA for the CDR3 is TGTGCCAGCAGCGGACTGGGAAGGGGCTACACCTTC. Protein product: CASSGLGRGYTF. The chain links TRBV6-5 to TRBJ1-2; D gene unclear. This CDR3 spans 12 amino acids. The germline gives CDR1 MNHEY, CDR2 SVGAGI. V was pared by 6 bases and J by 8 bases, with 13 bases between.

The sample holds a few counts of this clone. This chain links TRBV6-5 with TRBJ1-2, with D possibly TRBD1 on 5 matching bases. Trimming removed 0 bases at V and 8 bases at J, with 16 bases between. This CDR3 has 15 residues. Germline-derived CDR1 and CDR2 are MNHEY and SVGAGI. The DNA for the CDR3 is TGTGCCAGCAGTTACTCCCGTAGGCAGGGTGGAGGCTACACCTTC. Translation: CASSYSRRQGGGYTF.

The chain has TRBV30 and TRBJ1-5; the D is unclear. Between the trimmed V and J ends, which lost 5 bases and 3 bases, there was a span of 11 bases. CDR3 length: 13 residues. Germline V gives CDR1 GTSNPN, CDR2 SVGIG (reference sequence). The CDR3 DNA is TGTGCCTGGGCGGGAGGACCCAATCAGCCCCAGCATTTT. Amino acids: CAWAGGPNQPQHF. Supplemented by reference TRBV30 and TRBJ1-5, the full variable domain reads SQTIHQWPATLVQPVGSPLSLECTVEGTSNPNLYWYRQAAGRGLQLLFYSVGIGQISSEVPQNLSASRPQDRQFILSSKKLLLSDSGFYLCAWAGGPNQPQHFGDGTRLSIL.

The CDR3 protein is CASSVGGLDFSYEQYF. In nucleotides, the CDR3 is TGTGCCAGCAGCGTGGGCGGACTGGACTTCTCCTACGAGCAGTACTTC. V and J are TRBV9 and TRBJ2-7; tentatively, D is TRBD2 (5 bases). Germline CDR1 is SGDLS and CDR2 is YYNGEE. Trimming cost V 2 bases and J 0 bases, with 15 bases left between them. The CDR3 sequence is 16 residues long.

The rearrangement links TRBV12-5 to TRBJ2-5; TRBD1 agrees at 9 bases. The CDR3 spans 15 residues. V trimming: 5 bases; J trimming: 4 bases; junction bases outside the gene matches: 8. The germline V gene encodes CDR1 LGHNT and CDR2 FRNRAP. This CDR3 reads CASGPGTGRSETQYF. CDR3 sequence (DNA): TGTGCTAGTGGTCCTGGGACAGGGAGATCAGAGACCCAGTACTTC.

This clone was found a few times. The chain links TRBV29-1 to TRBJ2-2; D may correspond to TRBD1 or TRBD2 (5 bases each). Trimming left V 5 bases short and J 1 base short, with 14 bases between. Per the germline V gene, CDR1 is SQVTM and CDR2 is ANQGSEA. This CDR3 is built from 15 residues. CDR3 sequence (DNA): TGCAGCGTTATTTCCGGGACCCGGAACACCGGGGAGCTGTTTTTT. This gives the protein CSVISGTRNTGELFF.

The chain links TRBV10-3 to TRBJ1-1, with D unclear. Trimming removed 7 bases from V and 3 bases from J, with 18 bases in between. This CDR3 is 15 amino acids long. CDR1 is ENHRY, CDR2 SYGVKD, per germline. CDR3 DNA sequence: TGTGCCATCAAAGCTGGCACATTGAAAGACACTGAAGCTTTCTTT. It codes for CAIKAGTLKDTEAFF.

The chain employs TRBV6-5 and TRBJ1-3; D gene ambiguous. The V gene lost 4 bases and the J gene lost 4 bases, with 11 bases spanning the gap. The CDR3 consists of 14 residues. The germline V gene has CDR1 MNHEY and CDR2 SVGAGI. The CDR3 nucleotides read TGTGCCAGCAGTTTTTCAGATCTGGGAAACACCATATATTTT. Translation gives CASSFSDLGNTIYF.

The chain recombines TRBV30 with TRBJ2-7; 10 bases are a match to TRBD2. CDR3 length equals 14 residues. V lost 5 bases to trimming and J lost 3 bases; unmatched junction nucleotides: 7. The germline gives CDR1 GTSNPN, CDR2 SVGIG (reference sequence). The CDR3 loop is CAWGIAGGRYEQYF. CDR3 nucleotide sequence: TGTGCCTGGGGAATAGCGGGGGGCCGCTACGAGCAGTACTTC.

V is TRBV30 and J is TRBJ2-5; 10 bases align to TRBD1. The length of the CDR3 is 17 residues. CDR1 and CDR2 from the germline V gene are GTSNPN and SVGIG (reference sequence). V gave up 0 bases and J gave up 5 bases; unmatched junction bases: 12. CDR3 DNA sequence: TGTGCCTGGAGTGTATGGATTTGGGACAGGGGTCGGGAGACCCAGTACTTC. Protein product: CAWSVWIWDRGRETQYF.

The chain has TRBV30 and TRBJ1-5; possible D gene TRBD1, 6 bases. Trimming left V 2 bases short and J 5 bases short, with 19 bases between. The CDR3 covers 16 residues. Per the germline V gene, CDR1 is GTSNPN and CDR2 is SVGIG (reference sequence). CDR3 sequence reads: CAWSQRRGGPDQPQHF. CDR3 nucleotide sequence: TGTGCCTGGAGTCAAAGAAGAGGGGGGCCGGATCAGCCCCAGCATTTT.

The rearrangement uses TRBV6-5 and TRBJ2-4; D not resolved. Germline V lookup: CDR1 MNHEY, CDR2 SVGAGI. The CDR3 totals 13 residues. V lost 5 bases, J lost 1 base, and 6 bases lay in between. CDR3 sequence (DNA): TGTGCCAGCAGTCCTTACGCCAAAAACATTCAGTACTTC. It translates to CASSPYAKNIQYF.

This clone was seen only once. J is TRBJ1-4 and V is TRBV2; TRBD1 matches at 8 bases. The germline V gene encodes CDR1 SNHLY and CDR2 FYNNEI. V shed 8 bases and J 4 bases; nucleotides not matched to a gene: 12. This CDR3 spans 16 amino acids. The CDR3 protein is CASSWDRFNDNEKLFF. CDR3 nucleotides: TGTGCCAGCTCCTGGGACAGGTTCAATGATAATGAAAAACTGTTTTTT.